This paragraph covers one TCR beta chain sequence. The antigen remains undetermined. The data were produced by immunoSEQ multiplex PCR, yet TCRdb's version contains in-frame clones alone and is incomplete. The sample lists tens of thousands of clones; 80% to 90% were seen once. This sample stems from a study of T cells in narcolepsy. Turning to the study itself: Healthy controls were enrolled alongside patients with narcolepsy type 1 or type 2. General observations from the study: Autoreactive HCRT-specific and TRIB2-specific clonotypes were marked in same-patient CSF-versus-blood CD4+ comparisons. Reportedly, autoreactive clonotypes were serially detected in patients' blood but not controls'. Autoreactive clone sequences were missing from some blood memory CD4+ repertoires.

This sequence originates from a human donor with narcolepsy. Material: CD45RA- memory CD4+ T cells from PBMCs.

The DNA of the CDR3 is TGTGCCAGCAGTGATCTAACGGACTTATACGCTATCCTCGAGCAGTACTTC. Amino acids: CASSDLTDLYAILEQYF. The V gene is TRBV6-1, the J gene TRBJ2-7; D perhaps matches TRBD2 (5 bases). Germline V gives CDR1 MNHNS, CDR2 SASEGT. The CDR3 loop spans 17 amino acids. Trimming stripped 3 bases from V and 6 bases from J, with 24 bases between.